What follows are 9 T cell receptor beta chains derived from one specimen sequenced in a study of T cell responses to AZD1222 COVID-19 vaccine. TCRdb's copy holds only in-frame clones and misses some; the assay was immunoSEQ multiplex PCR. The table records 90,000 to 120,000 clones, around 89% of them present only once. Material: peripheral blood, obtained on day 0 of AZD1222 vaccination. These receptors all come from an adult in good health.

The V call is TRBV28, the J call TRBJ1-2; a possible D gene is TRBD1 (6 bases). Germline-derived CDR1 and CDR2 are MDHEN and SYDVKM. Between the trimmed V and J ends, which lost 6 bases and 7 bases, there was a span of 21 bases. The CDR3 has 15 residues. The CDR3 spells CASSPPRGVNGGYTF. DNA of the CDR3: TGTGCCAGCAGCCCCCCCAGGGGAGTGAATGGTGGCTACACCTTC.

The chain links TRBV6-5 to TRBJ1-1, with D tentatively TRBD1 (6 bases). Trimming stripped 2 bases from V and 3 bases from J, with 13 bases between. The CDR3 extends over 15 amino acids. From germline, CDR1 is MNHEY and CDR2 SVGAGI. The DNA of the CDR3 is TGTGCCAGCAGTTACGGGGGGGCGATGGACACTGAAGCTTTCTTT. Amino acids: CASSYGGAMDTEAFF.

This chain joins TRBV11-2 and TRBJ2-1, with a tentative D call TRBD2 (5 bases). Germline V gene sequence: CDR1 SGHAT, CDR2 FQNNGV. The V and J ends lost 0 bases and 9 bases respectively, with 12 bases between them. The CDR3 is 14 residues long. The CDR3 reads CASSLDYGKGEQFF. The CDR3 nucleotides read TGTGCCAGCAGCTTAGATTACGGGAAGGGTGAGCAGTTCTTC.

This sequence joins TRBV9 and TRBJ2-2; 12 bases match TRBD2. From germline, CDR1 is SGDLS and CDR2 YYNGEE. Trimming removed 5 bases from V and 4 bases from J; junction bases left unmatched: 21. This CDR3 region has 21 residues. In DNA form, the CDR3 reads TGTGCCAGCAGATGCACCCGGACTAGCGGGAATACCGGGGGTTTCACCGGGGAGCTGTTTTTT. This translates into CASRCTRTSGNTGGFTGELFF.

The J gene is TRBJ1-2, the V gene TRBV28, with TRBD1 identical over 8 bases. V was pared by 7 bases and J by 5 bases, with 9 bases of the junction left unmatched. The CDR3 sequence is 14 residues long. Germline-derived CDR1 and CDR2 are MDHEN and SYDVKM. The CDR3 region has the DNA TGTGCCAGCACCCGACAGGGGACCACTTATGGCTACACCTTC. Translated: CASTRQGTTYGYTF.

This chain uses TRBV6-2 or TRBV6-3 with TRBJ1-1, with D hard to call. CDR1 and CDR2 from the germline V gene are MNHEY and SVGEGT. This CDR3 spans 14 amino acids. Trimming pared 4 bases from V and 7 bases from J, leaving 16 bases between. The CDR3 DNA reads TGTGCCAGCAGTTCCATGACCCCGGCGAGTGAAGCTTTCTTT. Amino acid sequence: CASSSMTPASEAFF.

The gene calls are TRBV7-2 and TRBJ2-7; 8 nucleotides align to TRBD1. The J segment lost 3 bases and the V segment lost 5 bases, leaving 3 bases of the junction unmatched. The length of the CDR3 is 13 residues. CDR1 SGHTA and CDR2 FQGNSA come from the germline V gene. CDR3 coding DNA: TGTGCCAGCAGCACAGACAGGGGCTACGAGCAGTACTTC. Protein sequence: CASSTDRGYEQYF.

In its sample, this clone was seen once. The J gene is TRBJ2-3, the V gene TRBV10-3, with D perhaps given as TRBD1 or TRBD2 (5 bases each). The germline V gene encodes CDR1 ENHRY and CDR2 SYGVKD. CDR3 length equals 15 residues. V dropped 6 bases and J dropped 6 bases, with 19 bases sitting between them. This CDR3 reads CAISLRGAGADTQYF. CDR3 DNA: TGTGCCATCAGCCTCCGGGGCGCCGGGGCGGATACGCAGTATTTT.

The rearrangement links TRBV2 to TRBJ1-2, with D perhaps matching TRBD1 (5 bases). The ends were cut back, 7 bases at V and 4 bases at J, with 22 bases in the middle. Germline V gene sequence: CDR1 SNHLY, CDR2 FYNNEI. The length of the CDR3 is 16 residues. The CDR3 region has the DNA TGTGCCAGCAACCGGGGGGAGACCCTCCATGGCTATGGCTACACCTTC. Its protein product is CASNRGETLHGYGYTF.